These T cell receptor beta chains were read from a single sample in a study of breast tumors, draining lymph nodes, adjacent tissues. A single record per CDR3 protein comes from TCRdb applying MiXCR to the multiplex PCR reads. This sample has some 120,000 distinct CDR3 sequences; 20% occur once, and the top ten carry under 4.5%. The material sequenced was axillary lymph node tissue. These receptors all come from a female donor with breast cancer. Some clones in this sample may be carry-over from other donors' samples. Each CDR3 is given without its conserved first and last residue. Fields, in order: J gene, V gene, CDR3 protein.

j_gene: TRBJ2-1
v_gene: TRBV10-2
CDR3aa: ASSALAGGNEQF

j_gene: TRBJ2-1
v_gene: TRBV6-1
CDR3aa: ASSERPQGAYNEQF

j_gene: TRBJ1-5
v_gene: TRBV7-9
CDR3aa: ASSVIGSNQPQH

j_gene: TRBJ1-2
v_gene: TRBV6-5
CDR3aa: ASSPKDSHGYT

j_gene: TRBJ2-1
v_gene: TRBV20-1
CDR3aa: SARASYHNEQF

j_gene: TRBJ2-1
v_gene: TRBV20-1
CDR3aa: SARAGVGNEQF

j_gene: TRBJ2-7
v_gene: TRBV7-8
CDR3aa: ASSPGPYYEQY

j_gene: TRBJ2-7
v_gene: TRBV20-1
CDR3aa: SAGQGAYEQY

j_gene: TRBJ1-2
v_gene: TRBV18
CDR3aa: ASSPGQGDGYT

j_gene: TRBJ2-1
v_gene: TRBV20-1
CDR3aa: SAHQTSGWYEQF

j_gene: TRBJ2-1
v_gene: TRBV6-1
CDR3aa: ASSARGSGGENEQS

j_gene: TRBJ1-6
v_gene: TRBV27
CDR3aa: ASSPDRGKSPLH

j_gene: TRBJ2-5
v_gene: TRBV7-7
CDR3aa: ASSLTGEGETQY

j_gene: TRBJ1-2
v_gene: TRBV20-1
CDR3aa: SASLQGAPSGYT

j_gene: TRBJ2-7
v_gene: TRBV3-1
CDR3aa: ASSQSLVQGKGYEQY

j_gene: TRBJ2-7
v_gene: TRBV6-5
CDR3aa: ASSYLGTSGLGEQY

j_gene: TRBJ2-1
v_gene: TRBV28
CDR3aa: ASSSQLAGGPDEQF

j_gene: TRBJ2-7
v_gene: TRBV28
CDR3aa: ASRPQGRTYEQY

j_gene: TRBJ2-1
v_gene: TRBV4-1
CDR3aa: ASSQGLAGNNEQF

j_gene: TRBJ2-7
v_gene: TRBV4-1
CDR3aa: ASSQGTGLSYEQY

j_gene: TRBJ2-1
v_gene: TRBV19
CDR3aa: ASIPSSGRAGHEQF

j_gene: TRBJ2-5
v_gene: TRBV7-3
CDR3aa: ASSPRDRETQY

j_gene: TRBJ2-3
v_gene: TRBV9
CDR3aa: ASSVVVTDTQY

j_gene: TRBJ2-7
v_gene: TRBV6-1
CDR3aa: ASSAPGQGIRY

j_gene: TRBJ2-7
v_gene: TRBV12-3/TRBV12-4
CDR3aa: ASSLGGVTYEQY

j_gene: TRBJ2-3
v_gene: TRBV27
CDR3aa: ASSNKDTQY